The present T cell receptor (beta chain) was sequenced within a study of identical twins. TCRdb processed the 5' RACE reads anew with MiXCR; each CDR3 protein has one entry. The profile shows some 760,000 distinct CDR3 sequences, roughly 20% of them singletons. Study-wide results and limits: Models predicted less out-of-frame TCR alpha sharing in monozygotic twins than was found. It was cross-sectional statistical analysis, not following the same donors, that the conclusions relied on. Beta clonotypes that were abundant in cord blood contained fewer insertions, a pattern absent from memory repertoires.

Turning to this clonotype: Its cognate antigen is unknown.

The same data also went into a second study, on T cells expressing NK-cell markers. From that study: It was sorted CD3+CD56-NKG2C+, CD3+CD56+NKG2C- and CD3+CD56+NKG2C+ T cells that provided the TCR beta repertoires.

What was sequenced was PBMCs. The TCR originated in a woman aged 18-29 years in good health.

The CDR3 reads CATSASGRRETQYF. The CDR3 DNA reads as TGTGCCACCAGCGCTAGCGGGAGGAGAGAGACCCAGTACTTC. V is TRBV15 and J is TRBJ2-5; TRBD2 aligns across 11 bases. V shed 5 bases, J shed 4 bases, and the junction held 3 bases outside the gene matches. Germline values: CDR1 LNHNV, CDR2 YYDKDF (reference sequence). CDR3 size: 14 residues.